The source of this T cell receptor beta chain is a study of OX40 agonist ivuxolimab in advanced cancers. Overall study: An agonistic human IgG2 monoclonal antibody against OX40 (CD134) was given. With a range of roughly 23 to 90, age averaged about 59 years, and around 80% were male.

General study results and limits: Clonal expansion from baseline to week 6 occurred in both CD4+ and CD8+ T cells. CD4+ T cells averaged fewer expanded clones than CD8+ T cells.

Profiling relied on immunoSEQ multiplex PCR, and the TCRdb table lists in-frame clones only, not all of them. There are approximately 71,000 clones in the sample; roughly 84% occur only once, and around 0.77% lies in the top ten. Points on this clone: The antigen is undetermined.

Source: CD4+ or CD8+ T cells sorted from blood, taken in a trial of the OX40 agonist ivuxolimab. This TCR was recovered from an adult with an advanced solid tumor such as melanoma, head and neck, liver or kidney cancer.

The chain's CDR3 is CASGETSTDTQYF. DNA for the CDR3: TGTGCTAGTGGTGAAACTAGCACAGATACGCAGTATTTT. V and J are TRBV12-5 and TRBJ2-3; D unresolved. This CDR3 contains 13 residues. The germline V and J ends were trimmed by 5 bases and 0 bases, with 6 bases remaining between them. Per germline, CDR1 LGHNT and CDR2 FRNRAP.